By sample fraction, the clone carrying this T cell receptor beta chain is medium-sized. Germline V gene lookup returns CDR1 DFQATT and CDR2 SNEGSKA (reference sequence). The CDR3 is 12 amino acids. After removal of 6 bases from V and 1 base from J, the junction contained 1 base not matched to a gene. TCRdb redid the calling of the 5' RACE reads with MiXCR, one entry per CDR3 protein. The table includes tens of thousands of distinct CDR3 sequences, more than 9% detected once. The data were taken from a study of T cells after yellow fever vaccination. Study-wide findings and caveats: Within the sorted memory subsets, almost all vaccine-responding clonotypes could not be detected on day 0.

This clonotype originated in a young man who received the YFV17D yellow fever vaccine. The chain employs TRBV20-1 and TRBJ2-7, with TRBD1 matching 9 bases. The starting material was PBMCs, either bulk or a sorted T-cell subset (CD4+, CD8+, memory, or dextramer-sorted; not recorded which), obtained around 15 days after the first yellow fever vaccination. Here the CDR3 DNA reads TGCAGTGCCGGGACAGGGTCCTACGAGCAGTACTTC. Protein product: CSAGTGSYEQYF.